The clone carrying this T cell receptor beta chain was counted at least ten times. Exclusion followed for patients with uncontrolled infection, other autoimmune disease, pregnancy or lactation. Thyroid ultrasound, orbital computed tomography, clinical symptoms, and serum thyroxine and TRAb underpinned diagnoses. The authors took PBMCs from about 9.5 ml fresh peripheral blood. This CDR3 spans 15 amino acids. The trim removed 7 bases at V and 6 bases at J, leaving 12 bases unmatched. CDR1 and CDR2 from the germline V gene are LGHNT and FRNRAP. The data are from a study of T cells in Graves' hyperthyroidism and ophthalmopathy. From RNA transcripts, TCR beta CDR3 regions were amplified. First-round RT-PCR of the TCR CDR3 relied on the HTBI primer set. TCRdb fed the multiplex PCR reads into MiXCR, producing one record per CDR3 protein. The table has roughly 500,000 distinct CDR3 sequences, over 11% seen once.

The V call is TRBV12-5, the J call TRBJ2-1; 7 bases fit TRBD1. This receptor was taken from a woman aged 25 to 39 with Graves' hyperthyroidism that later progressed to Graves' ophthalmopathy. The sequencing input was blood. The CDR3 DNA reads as TGTGCTAGTGCCGTTCCACATCCAGGGGGCAATGAGCAGTTCTTC. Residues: CASAVPHPGGNEQFF.